The sample holds a few counts of the clone carrying this T cell receptor (beta chain). The antigen remains undetermined. TCRdb reanalysed the reads using MiXCR and keeps one entry per CDR3 protein. The repertoire holds about 310,000 distinct CDR3 sequences, with 25% as singletons. Trimming cost V 4 bases and J 0 bases, with 13 bases left between them. Germline loops: CDR1 MDHEN, CDR2 SYDVKM. The CDR3 totals 15 residues. This entry belongs to a study of T cell repertoires in cytomegalovirus infection. Study in general: CMV epitopes used comprised recently identified HLA-C-restricted ones and well-studied HLA-B-restricted ones. It can be stated that public TCR beta signatures indicated CMV infection as well as a matching HLA type. Study results and caveats: HLA-C-restricted CMV clonotypes gave the most frequent clonotype in two of eight donors. Cumulative frequency (of public TCR beta family members) identified carriers of CMV plus the relevant HLA.

The specimen comprised cultured PBMCs, sampled from culture after CMV antigen stimulation. This chain connects TRBV28 to TRBJ2-7; D ambiguous. The TCR sequence derives from a human donor in good health (CMV status not recorded). Some clones in this sample may be carry-over from other donors' samples. CDR3 sequence reads: CASSSSPPYSYEQYF. CDR3 DNA sequence: TGTGCCAGCAGTTCTAGTCCGCCCTACTCCTACGAGCAGTACTTC.